These 6 T cell receptor beta chains were sequenced from one sample in a study of blood T cells in healthy people across ages. The authors ran a second PCR of about 6 to 11 cycles using a sample-barcoded 5' primer and a J-beta primer mix. TCRdb passed the 5' RACE reads through MiXCR, listing each CDR3 protein once. The sample has about 680,000 distinct CDR3 sequences; roughly 50% are singletons. The material sequenced was blood. These receptors were obtained from an older woman in good health.

The J gene is TRBJ1-5, the V gene TRBV5-5; 8 bases match TRBD1. V shed 4 bases, J shed 6 bases, and the junction held 9 bases outside the gene matches. Germline assignment: CDR1 SGHKS and CDR2 YYEKEE (reference sequence). This CDR3 comprises 15 residues. CDR3 region: CASSTTGAAGQPQHF. CDR3 nucleotides: TGTGCCAGCAGCACGACAGGGGCGGCGGGTCAGCCCCAGCATTTT.

The genes are TRBV25-1 and TRBJ2-5; 9 bases map to TRBD1. V was clipped by 3 bases and J by 4 bases; unmatched bases: 12. There are 17 residues in the CDR3. Germline V lookup: CDR1 MGHDK, CDR2 SYGVNS. The CDR3 DNA reads as TGTGCCAGCAGTGACTACCGAACAGGGGGCTCGGCAGAGACCCAGTACTTC. Amino acids: CASSDYRTGGSAETQYF.

This rearrangement joins TRBV28 to TRBJ2-6, with D perhaps matching TRBD2 (6 bases). V shed 3 bases and J shed 4 bases, with 7 bases lying between them. Germline values: CDR1 MDHEN, CDR2 SYDVKM. This CDR3 has 14 residues. CDR3 sequence (DNA): TGTGCCAGCAGTTTGGGAGGAGGGGCCAACGTCCTGACTTTC. This encodes CASSLGGGANVLTF.

V and J are TRBV28 and TRBJ2-7; D assignment may be TRBD1 or TRBD2 (5 bases each). The germline V gene has CDR1 MDHEN and CDR2 SYDVKM. Trimming cost V 10 bases and J 0 bases, with 16 bases left between them. This CDR3 comprises 14 residues. The DNA for the CDR3 is TGTGCCACCTCGGGGACGGGGAGCTCCTACGAGCAGTACTTC. Amino acid sequence: CATSGTGSSYEQYF.

As for this clonotype: Germline is not matched at one junction end, which may reflect a read error. The chain couples TRBV7-2 to TRBJ2-4; 10 positions agree with TRBD2. Germline CDR1 is SGHTA and CDR2 is FQGNSA. This CDR3 spans 15 amino acids. CDR3: CVSSLGLTSGVIQYF. The CDR3 bases are TGTGTCAGCAGCTTAGGTCTTACTAGCGGGGTGATTCAGTACTTC.

This clonotype was observed a single time. The chain recombines TRBV20-1 with TRBJ2-7; a possible D gene is TRBD1 (5 bases). With 4 bases removed from V and 1 base from J, the gap between germline ends came to 14 bases. The CDR3 is 14 amino acids. The germline V gene has CDR1 DFQATT and CDR2 SNEGSKA (reference sequence). The CDR3 DNA follows: TGCAGTGCTATTAGGGGCATCGGGTCCTACGAGCAGTACTTC. This encodes CSAIRGIGSYEQYF.